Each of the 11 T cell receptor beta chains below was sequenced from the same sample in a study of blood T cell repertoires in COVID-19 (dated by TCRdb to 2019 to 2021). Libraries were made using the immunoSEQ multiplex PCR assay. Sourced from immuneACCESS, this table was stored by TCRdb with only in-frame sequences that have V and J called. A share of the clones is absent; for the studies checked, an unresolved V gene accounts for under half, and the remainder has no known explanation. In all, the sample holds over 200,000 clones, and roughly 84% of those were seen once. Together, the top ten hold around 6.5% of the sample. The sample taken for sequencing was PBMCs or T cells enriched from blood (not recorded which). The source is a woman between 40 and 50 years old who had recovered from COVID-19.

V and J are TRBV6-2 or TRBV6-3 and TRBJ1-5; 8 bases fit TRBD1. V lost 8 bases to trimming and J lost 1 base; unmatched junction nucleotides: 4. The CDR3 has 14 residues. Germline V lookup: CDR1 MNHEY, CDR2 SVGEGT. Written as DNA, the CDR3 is TGTGCCAGCGGCCGACAGGGGAGCAATCAGCCCCAGCATTTT. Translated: CASGRQGSNQPQHF.

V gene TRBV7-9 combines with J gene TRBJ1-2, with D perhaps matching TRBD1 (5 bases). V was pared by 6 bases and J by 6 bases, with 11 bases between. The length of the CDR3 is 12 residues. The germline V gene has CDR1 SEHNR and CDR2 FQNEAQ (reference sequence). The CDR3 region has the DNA TGTGCCAGCAGTGTCGTACAGGATGGCTACACCTTC. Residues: CASSVVQDGYTF.

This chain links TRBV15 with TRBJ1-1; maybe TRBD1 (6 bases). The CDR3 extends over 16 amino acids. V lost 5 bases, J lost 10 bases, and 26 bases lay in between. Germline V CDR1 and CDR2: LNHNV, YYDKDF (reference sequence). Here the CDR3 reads CATSVPSSLAGARAFF. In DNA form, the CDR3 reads TGTGCCACCAGCGTGCCCTCCAGTCTGGCGGGGGCGAGAGCTTTCTTT.

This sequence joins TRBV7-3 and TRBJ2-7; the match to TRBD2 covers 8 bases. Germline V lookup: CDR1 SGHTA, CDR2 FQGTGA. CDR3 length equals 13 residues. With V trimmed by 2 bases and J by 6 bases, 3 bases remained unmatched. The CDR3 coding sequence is TGTGCCAGCAGCTTATCCAGCGGGAGCGAGCAGTACTTC. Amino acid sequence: CASSLSSGSEQYF.

The CDR3 here is CASSLSTYQPQHF. The CDR3 DNA sequence: TGTGCCAGCAGCTTATCTACGTATCAGCCCCAGCATTTT. The chain uses TRBV7-9 and TRBJ1-5; D call uncertain. Germline CDR1 SEHNR, CDR2 FQNEAQ (reference sequence). Trimming removed 2 bases from V and 5 bases from J, with 7 bases in between. The CDR3 extends over 13 amino acids. Full variable domain (outside the CDR3, taken from reference TRBV7-9 and TRBJ1-5): DTGVSQNPRHKITKRGQNVTFRCDPISEHNRLYWYRQTLGQGPEFLTYFQNEAQLEKSRLLSDRFSAERPKGSFSTLEIQRTEQGDSAMYLCASSLSTYQPQHFGDGTRLSIL.

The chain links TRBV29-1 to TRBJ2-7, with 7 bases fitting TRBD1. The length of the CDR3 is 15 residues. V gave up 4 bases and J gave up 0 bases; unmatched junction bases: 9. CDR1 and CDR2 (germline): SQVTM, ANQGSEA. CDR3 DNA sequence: TGCAGCGTTGGAGGGGGCAGCAGGAGCTCCTACGAGCAGTACTTC. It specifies CSVGGGSRSSYEQYF.

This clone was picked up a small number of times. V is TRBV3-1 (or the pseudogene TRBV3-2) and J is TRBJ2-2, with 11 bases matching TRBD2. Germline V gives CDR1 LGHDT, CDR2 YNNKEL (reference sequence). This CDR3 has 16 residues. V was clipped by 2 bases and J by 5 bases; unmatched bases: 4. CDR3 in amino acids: CASSQRRTSGTGELFF. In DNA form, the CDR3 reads TGTGCCAGCAGCCAACGACGGACTAGCGGGACCGGGGAGCTGTTTTTT.

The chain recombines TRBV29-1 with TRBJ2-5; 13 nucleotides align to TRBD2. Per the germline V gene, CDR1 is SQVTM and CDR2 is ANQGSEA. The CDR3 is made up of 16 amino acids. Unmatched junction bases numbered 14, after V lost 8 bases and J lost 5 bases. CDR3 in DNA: TGCAGCTTTTCTACTAGCGGGAGGGCCCTCCGGGAGACCCAGTACTTC. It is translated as CSFSTSGRALRETQYF.

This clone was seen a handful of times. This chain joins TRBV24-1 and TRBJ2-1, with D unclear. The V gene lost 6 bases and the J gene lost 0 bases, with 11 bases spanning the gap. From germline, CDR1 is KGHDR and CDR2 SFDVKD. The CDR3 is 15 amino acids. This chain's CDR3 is CATSNAASSYNEQFF. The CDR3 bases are TGTGCCACCAGTAACGCGGCAAGCTCCTACAATGAGCAGTTCTTC.

DNA of the CDR3: TGTGCCAGCAGTGGGTACAGGGGGCGACCCGACGACTATGAAGCTTTCTTT. Its translation: CASSGYRGRPDDYEAFF. The genes are TRBV6-2 or TRBV6-3 and TRBJ1-1; 9 bases are a match to TRBD1. The length of the CDR3 is 17 residues. Unmatched junction bases numbered 17, after V lost 5 bases and J lost 7 bases. The germline CDR1 and CDR2 sequences are MNHEY and SVGEGT.

The CDR3 region is CASSLLREGPYEQYF. Here the CDR3 DNA reads TGTGCCAGCAGCCTCTTGCGGGAGGGCCCCTACGAGCAGTACTTC. The genes are TRBV7-2 and TRBJ2-7, with TRBD2 identical over 9 bases. The CDR3 covers 15 residues. J was trimmed by 2 bases and V by 5 bases; bases with no gene match: 7. Germline V gene sequence: CDR1 SGHTA, CDR2 FQGNSA.